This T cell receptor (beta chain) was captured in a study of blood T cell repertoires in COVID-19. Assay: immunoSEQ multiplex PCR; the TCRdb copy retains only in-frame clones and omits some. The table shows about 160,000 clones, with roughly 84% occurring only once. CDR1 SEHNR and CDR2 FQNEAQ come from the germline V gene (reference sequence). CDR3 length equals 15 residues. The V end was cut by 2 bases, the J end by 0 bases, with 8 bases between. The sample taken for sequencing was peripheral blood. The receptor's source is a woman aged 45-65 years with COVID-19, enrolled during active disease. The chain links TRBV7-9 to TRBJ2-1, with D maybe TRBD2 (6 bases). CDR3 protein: CASSLRGSSYNEQFF. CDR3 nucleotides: TGTGCCAGCAGCTTACGGGGGAGCTCCTACAATGAGCAGTTCTTC.